These 16 T cell receptor beta chains came from one sample sequenced in a study of control samples from healthy donors and cancer patients. Some clones are missing from TCRdb's copy, which holds only in-frame ones; the method was immunoSEQ multiplex PCR. There are about 44,000 clones in the sample; 70% occur only once, and 17% lies in the top ten. The material sequenced was formalin-fixed, paraffin-embedded tissue. The receptor set was obtained from a male donor with melanoma.

V and J are TRBV25-1 and TRBJ1-5; 8 bases fit TRBD1. J lost 5 bases, V lost 7 bases, and 7 bases had no gene match. The germline V gene encodes CDR1 MGHDK and CDR2 SYGVNS. This CDR3 is built from 14 residues. The DNA for the CDR3 is TGTGCCAGCACTGGGACAGGAACACATCAGCCCCAGCATTTT. As protein: CASTGTGTHQPQHF.

This clone has more than one count but fewer than ten. The chain combines TRBV7-2 with TRBJ2-5; D might be TRBD2 (5 bases). The V gene lost 6 bases and the J gene lost 4 bases, with 15 bases spanning the gap. The germline V gene has CDR1 SGHTA and CDR2 FQGNSA. The CDR3 has 14 residues. The CDR3 region has the DNA TGTGCCAGCAGGCCAAACCTAGCCACAGAGACCCAGTACTTC. Translated: CASRPNLATETQYF.

The chain recombines TRBV25-1 with TRBJ1-5, with D possibly matching TRBD1 (6 bases). Trimming pared 4 bases from V and 1 base from J, leaving 11 bases between. The V gene's germline CDR1 is MGHDK and CDR2 SYGVNS. The CDR3 extends over 15 amino acids. CDR3 loop: CASSAGGLSNQPQHF. CDR3 in DNA: TGTGCCAGCAGTGCCGGGGGGCTGAGCAATCAGCCCCAGCATTTT.

The chain combines TRBV19 with TRBJ1-2, with D perhaps matching TRBD1 (5 bases). The length of the CDR3 is 15 residues. Trimming removed 6 bases at V and 5 bases at J, with 19 bases between. Germline values: CDR1 LNHDA, CDR2 SQIVND (reference sequence). The CDR3 coding sequence is TGTGCCAGTAGGGATTTTGGGGCACGGGGTTATGGCTACACCTTC. As protein: CASRDFGARGYGYTF.

This clone was counted a few times. This chain uses TRBV6-1 with TRBJ2-3; 11 nucleotides align to TRBD2. The CDR3 extends over 15 amino acids. With 1 base clipped from V and 4 bases from J, the junction kept 1 base outside the gene matches. The V gene's germline CDR1 is MNHNS and CDR2 SASEGT. CDR3 coding DNA: TGTGCCAGCAGTGAAGTAGCGGGAGGGCCAGATACGCAGTATTTT. Translated, it gives CASSEVAGGPDTQYF.

The rearrangement joins TRBV14 to TRBJ2-7; possibly TRBD2 for D (6 bases). Trimming stripped 3 bases from V and 2 bases from J, with 14 bases between. The CDR3 extends over 15 amino acids. Germline V gives CDR1 SGHDN, CDR2 FVKESK. Here the CDR3 DNA reads TGTGCCAGCAGCCAGGCCGGCGGGGCCCCCTACGAGCAGTACTTC. Translation: CASSQAGGAPYEQYF.

The V call is TRBV7-9, the J call TRBJ1-6; D gene uncertain. The CDR3 extends over 13 amino acids. CDR1 and CDR2 (germline): SEHNR, FQNEAQ (reference sequence). V shed 4 bases and J shed 7 bases, with 8 bases lying between them. The CDR3 spells CASSWGGNSPLHF. CDR3 DNA: TGTGCCAGCAGCTGGGGAGGGAATTCACCCCTCCACTTT.

The V and J genes are TRBV20-1 and TRBJ2-3; no clear D gene. V gave up 3 bases and J gave up 0 bases, with 13 bases separating them. Per the germline V gene, CDR1 is DFQATT and CDR2 is SNEGSKA (reference sequence). The CDR3 consists of 15 residues. The DNA of the CDR3 is TGCAGTGCTAGTATGGCTACTGACAGCACAGATACGCAGTATTTT. This translates into CSASMATDSTDTQYF.

This clone appeared a few times. The CDR3 coding sequence is TGTGCCAGTAGTATACCCCAGGGGGCGCGTTTTAATCAGCCCCAGCATTTT. Residues: CASSIPQGARFNQPQHF. The chain links TRBV19 to TRBJ1-5; 8 bases align to TRBD1. Germline loops: CDR1 LNHDA, CDR2 SQIVND (reference sequence). This CDR3 region has 17 residues. Losses at the gene ends were 2 bases for V and 4 bases for J; bases not matched to a gene: 10.

The gene calls are TRBV7-8 and TRBJ2-2, with a possible D match to TRBD2 (5 bases). The CDR3 loop spans 13 amino acids. Trimming pared 5 bases from V and 6 bases from J, leaving 10 bases between. The germline CDR1 and CDR2 sequences are SGHVS and FQNEAQ. CDR3 coding DNA: TGTGCCAGCAGCCATGGGAGTTCCGGGGAGCTGTTTTTT. It is translated as CASSHGSSGELFF.

The rearrangement joins TRBV4-2 to TRBJ2-7, with 14 bases fitting TRBD2. The CDR3 has 17 residues. Germline trimming cut 3 bases from V and 3 bases from J; bases unmatched to any gene: 7. Looked up from germline, CDR1 is LGHNA and CDR2 is YNFKEQ. CDR3 region: CASSQGTSGSQVYEQYF. DNA for the CDR3: TGTGCCAGCAGCCAGGGGACTAGCGGGAGTCAAGTCTACGAGCAGTACTTC.

V gene TRBV7-9 combines with J gene TRBJ1-1; 11 bases are shared with TRBD1. V was pared by 5 bases and J by 0 bases, with 11 bases of the junction left unmatched. The V gene's germline CDR1 is SEHNR and CDR2 FQNEAQ (reference sequence). This CDR3 comprises 18 residues. The CDR3 DNA sequence: TGTGCCAGCAGCCCGCGGACAGGGGGCGCGGGGATGAACACTGAAGCTTTCTTT. Translation: CASSPRTGGAGMNTEAFF.

The J gene is TRBJ2-7, the V gene TRBV11-1; possibly TRBD1 for D (6 bases). CDR1 is SGHAT and CDR2 is FQDESV in the germline V gene (reference sequence). V gave up 5 bases and J gave up 3 bases, with 14 bases separating them. CDR3 length: 14 amino acids. In DNA, the CDR3 is TGTGCCAGCAGCCTTAGGACAGAATTCTACGAGCAGTACTTC. Amino acids: CASSLRTEFYEQYF.

This clone was found many times. CDR3 nucleotides: TGTGCCAGCAGCTTACTAGCGGGAAGTACGCAGTATTTT. Amino acid sequence: CASSLLAGSTQYF. This chain joins TRBV7-2 and TRBJ2-3, with 9 bases fitting TRBD2. Germline loops: CDR1 SGHTA, CDR2 FQGNSA. Trimming at V came to 2 bases and at J to 8 bases, leaving 2 bases not matched to a gene. CDR3 length equals 13 residues.

A few counts support this clone. The gene calls are TRBV18 and TRBJ1-2; possible D gene TRBD1, 6 bases. Germline CDR1 and CDR2: KGHSH and LQKENI. This CDR3 spans 17 amino acids. The germline V and J ends were trimmed by 6 bases and 5 bases, with 25 bases remaining between them. The DNA of the CDR3 is TGTGCCAGCTCCCTTGCCCCCGGGACAAGGATCTTTTATGGCTACACCTTC. Its protein product is CASSLAPGTRIFYGYTF. The full variable domain, its missing parts supplied by reference TRBV18 and TRBJ1-2, is NAGVMQNPRHLVRRRGQEARLRCSPMKGHSHVYWYRQLPEEGLKFMVYLQKENIIDESGMPKERFSAEFPKEGPSILRIQQVVRGDSAAYFCASSLAPGTRIFYGYTFGSGTRLTVV.

This clone was counted a single time. The chain employs TRBV2 and TRBJ2-7, with 7 bases that match TRBD2. V lost 4 bases and J lost 9; bases outside the gene matches: 9. The V gene's germline CDR1 is SNHLY and CDR2 FYNNEI. The CDR3 has 13 residues. The CDR3 sequence: CASSGDGGDGQYF. The CDR3 DNA is TGTGCCAGCAGTGGAGATGGGGGGGACGGGCAGTACTTC.